The 12 T cell receptor beta chains given below trace back to one sample, sequenced in a study of T-cell reconstitution after alpha-beta-depleted transplantation in children. Unique molecular identifiers were used in preparing the TCRbeta library. TCRdb reprocessed the PCR reads with MiXCR, giving one entry per CDR3 protein. The profile shows about 600,000 distinct CDR3 sequences, under 30% of them singletons. The source material was PBMCs, mostly from graft donor cells, sampled 360 days after TCRalphabeta/CD19-depleted stem cell transplant. The source is a boy under three years old who had a stem cell transplant for acute myeloid leukemia, so the T cells may come from the graft donor.

This CDR3 is CASSTSGGHKYEQYV. The DNA for the CDR3 is TGTGCCAGCAGTACCTCAGGGGGCCATAAGTACGAGCAGTACGTC. This chain connects TRBV28 to TRBJ2-7; 8 bases map to TRBD1. Germline loops: CDR1 MDHEN, CDR2 SYDVKM. The CDR3 runs to 15 residues. The J segment lost 4 bases and the V segment lost 5 bases, leaving 10 bases of the junction unmatched.

The table lists this clonotype with many counts. The CDR3 DNA is TGTGCCAGCAGCTTAGGCCCCGGGATCAACTCTGGAAACACCATATATTTT. This translates into CASSLGPGINSGNTIYF. The chain links TRBV7-2 to TRBJ1-3; D call uncertain. V was clipped by 1 base and J by 0 bases, with 13 bases between them. This CDR3 region has 17 residues. Germline lookup yields CDR1 SGHTA and CDR2 FQGNSA.

This clonotype was picked up a small number of times. This chain connects TRBV12-3 or TRBV12-4 to TRBJ1-1; D is perhaps TRBD1 (5 bases). The ends were cut back, 7 bases at V and 4 bases at J, with 13 bases in the middle. The CDR3 totals 13 residues. As DNA, the CDR3 is TGTGCCAGCACTATGAGTGGGGGCACTGAAGCTTTCTTT. Translation: CASTMSGGTEAFF.

In regard to this clonotype: Compared with germline, one end of the junction differs, possibly owing to a read error. The genes are TRBV20-1 and TRBJ2-1; 11 nucleotides agree with TRBD2. CDR1 is DFQATT and CDR2 is SNEGSKA in the germline V gene (reference sequence). CDR3 length: 16 residues. The CDR3 protein is CCARSLAGGTYNEQFF. The CDR3 coding sequence is TGCTGTGCTAGATCGCTAGCGGGGGGAACCTACAATGAGCAGTTCTTC.

A few counts support this clonotype. The J gene is TRBJ1-6, the V gene TRBV9, with 8 bases fitting TRBD1. V shed 3 bases, J shed 3 bases, and the junction held 5 bases outside the gene matches. The CDR3 runs 16 residues. CDR1 and CDR2 (germline): SGDLS, YYNGEE. The CDR3 DNA reads as TGTGCCAGCAGCGCACAGGGGGATTACTATAATTCACCCCTCCACTTT. This sequence encodes CASSAQGDYYNSPLHF.

This clonotype was counted at least ten times. The chain recombines TRBV2 with TRBJ1-3, with a weak D call TRBD1 (5 bases). Trimming cost V 8 bases and J 2 bases, with 13 bases left between them. This CDR3 spans 14 amino acids. CDR1 and CDR2 from the germline V gene are SNHLY and FYNNEI. The CDR3 loop reads CASLFREAGNTIYF. The CDR3 DNA sequence: TGTGCCAGCTTATTCAGGGAAGCTGGAAACACCATATATTTT.

The CDR3, as DNA: TGCGCCAGCAGCCAAGATTACCTGCAGGGAGGGCAAGGAAACACCATATATTTT. Translation: CASSQDYLQGGQGNTIYF. The rearrangement joins TRBV4-3 to TRBJ1-3; D is possibly TRBD1 (5 bases). The CDR3 has 18 amino acids. The germline V gene encodes CDR1 LGHNA and CDR2 YSLEER. V was shortened by 0 bases and J by 4 bases, with 19 bases between the two germline ends.

The table lists this clonotype with many counts. The chain carries TRBV28 and TRBJ2-2, with 7 bases matching TRBD1. V lost 11 bases and J lost 7; bases outside the gene matches: 13. Germline loops: CDR1 MDHEN, CDR2 SYDVKM. The CDR3 consists of 14 residues. The CDR3 sequence: CAVLTDRRHGELFF. The DNA for the CDR3 is TGTGCCGTCCTCACGGACAGGCGGCACGGGGAGCTGTTTTTT.

This clonotype was picked up one time. The chain couples TRBV12-3 or TRBV12-4 to TRBJ2-1, with 7 nucleotides matching TRBD1. Losses at the gene ends were 6 bases for V and 15 bases for J; bases not matched to a gene: 11. CDR3 size: 12 residues. CDR3 loop: CASSLVGGPRFF. In DNA form, the CDR3 reads TGTGCCAGCAGCCTAGTAGGGGGCCCACGGTTCTTC.

The chain recombines TRBV28 with TRBJ1-1; no reliable D call. CDR1 and CDR2 from the germline V gene are MDHEN and SYDVKM. The CDR3 loop spans 14 amino acids. V was trimmed by 2 bases and J by 1 base, leaving 8 bases between them. CDR3 nucleotide sequence: TGTGCCAGCAGTTTACTGGGAAGGAACACTGAAGCTTTCTTT. Translating gives CASSLLGRNTEAFF.

This clonotype appeared a few times. The gene calls are TRBV7-2 and TRBJ2-7; D unclear. The CDR3 has 14 amino acids. Germline assignment: CDR1 SGHTA and CDR2 FQGNSA. Trimming took 6 bases from V and 4 from J, leaving 16 bases between them. The CDR3: CASSTDRQIYEQYF. In DNA form, the CDR3 reads TGTGCCAGCAGTACGGACCGGCAGATATACGAGCAGTACTTC.

A few counts support this clonotype. The CDR3 region has the DNA TGCAGTGCTAGAGAATCCGTAGCGGGGGAAGAGACCCAGTACTTC. Translated, it gives CSARESVAGEETQYF. This rearrangement joins TRBV20-1 to TRBJ2-5; 9 bases match TRBD2. The CDR3 is 15 amino acids. Germline loops: CDR1 DFQATT, CDR2 SNEGSKA (reference sequence). With V trimmed by 0 bases and J by 3 bases, 5 bases remained unmatched.